The text below deals with one T cell receptor beta chain. It lacks a known antigen. No base quality values were provided; no much bigger clone lies one nucleotide off. The immunoSEQ Assay, a bias-controlled multiplex PCR, was used to amplify TCRbeta CDR3 regions from genomic DNA. Regarding the original processing steps: Within the assay, amplification of reference gene primers was used to estimate how many nucleated cells each sample contained. To quantify the absolute abundance of each unique TCRbeta CDR3 rearrangement, sequence reads were collapsed and filtered. Productive Simpson clonality was computed per sample as the square root of Simpson's diversity index over productive rearrangements. In TCRdb, the immuneACCESS table is reduced to in-frame sequences with V and J assigned. These tables do not hold every clone; where another copy was compared, an unresolved V gene accounts for under half, and the others remain unexplained. For V, J and clone size, that table is used; D and trimming come from the DNA. The sample table lists tens of thousands of clones, roughly 81% of them with a count of one. Clones ranked in the top ten supply over 35% of the sample.

The data are from a study of blood T cell repertoires in COVID-19 (dated by TCRdb to 2018 to 2021). Background on the whole study: Samples covering the acute and convalescent phases of COVID-19 were provided by collaborators in the United States, Italy and Spain. The material from the prospective study consisted of cDNA or gDNA derived from T cells, B-cell-depleted T cells, or PBMCs. Deeply sampled blood TCRbeta repertoires from subjects exposed to, actively infected with, or recovered from COVID-19 were included in the dataset. A freely available public database, intended as a resource for researchers studying the immune response to SARS-CoV-2, is where the repertoires were released. Samples came from the ongoing ImmuneRACE study (first 160 participants) plus 1,254 subjects from 6 global collaborators. The sample metadata nearly always contained a de-identified subject ID, COVID-19 status, age in years and sex. Where available, HLA class I and class II types were obtained from metadata supplied by the sample provider rather than from assay-based typing. What the work shows at the level of the full study, not this receptor alone: How much clinical and demographic metadata was included differed by source and by participant, and the metadata was provided uncurated.

The collaborating institutions used their own protocols to collect whole blood in K2EDTA tubes. Collaborator samples were shipped for TCRbeta analysis as frozen whole blood, isolated PBMCs, or DNA extracted from either sample type. Based on the germline V gene, the CDR1 and CDR2 sequences are SGHNT and YENEEA. The V and J ends are trimmed by 3 bases and 2 bases, leaving 7 bases between them. Including cysteine and phenylalanine, the CDR3 has 13 amino acids. CDR3 DNA is the only sequence kept; it has 39 bases, read in frame from the first base. The sequence was obtained from a man aged 65 to 85 with acute or convalescent COVID-19. Recombination joined TRBV11-3 with TRBJ2-5; the D gene lacks a confident call. Sequences were obtained from peripheral blood. The DNA sequence is given as TGTGCCAGCAGCTTTGGCTTACAAGAGACCCAGTACTTC. Its protein product is CASSFGLQETQYF.